These 10 T cell receptor beta chains were sequenced from one sample in a study of T cell responses to AZD1222 COVID-19 vaccine. Sequencing used immunoSEQ multiplex PCR; TCRdb keeps in-frame clones, though not all of them. The table lists around 92,000 clones, more than 75% of them singletons, with about 9.4% in the top ten. Sample: peripheral blood, taken on day 0 of AZD1222 vaccination. The origin of the receptors is an adult in good health.

J is TRBJ2-7 and V is TRBV4-1; possibly TRBD2 for D (5 bases). The CDR3 is 14 amino acids. Germline CDR1 and CDR2: MGHRA and YSYEKL. CDR3 in amino acids: CATAVEINGYEQYF. CDR3 nucleotides: TGCGCTACAGCGGTGGAAATTAACGGCTACGAGCAGTACTTC.

This chain uses TRBV5-1 with TRBJ1-2; 10 bases fit TRBD1. The CDR3 sequence is 15 residues long. The V gene's germline CDR1 is SGHRS and CDR2 YFSETQ. After removal of 4 bases from V and 7 bases from J, the junction contained 10 bases not matched to a gene. The CDR3 coding sequence is TGCGCCAGCAGCCCGGGGACAGGGGCGACATCTGGCTACACCTTC. This sequence encodes CASSPGTGATSGYTF. The full variable domain, completed using reference TRBV5-1 and TRBJ1-2, is KAGVTQTPRYLIKTRGQQVTLSCSPISGHRSVSWYQQTPGQGLQFLFEYFSETQRNKGNFPGRFSGRQFSNSRSEMNVSTLELGDSALYLCASSPGTGATSGYTFGSGTRLTVV.

The chain employs TRBV28 and TRBJ1-5; D ambiguous. CDR1 and CDR2 from the germline V gene are MDHEN and SYDVKM. Trimming pared 6 bases from V and 6 bases from J, leaving 15 bases between. There are 14 residues in the CDR3. The CDR3 DNA reads as TGTGCCAGCAGCACCCATGGAGGTTTTCAGCCCCAGCATTTT. It is translated as CASSTHGGFQPQHF.

V gene TRBV15 combines with J gene TRBJ2-2; TRBD1 matches at 7 bases. This CDR3 has 15 residues. With 5 bases clipped from V and 4 bases from J, the junction kept 7 bases outside the gene matches. The V gene's germline CDR1 is LNHNV and CDR2 YYDKDF (reference sequence). In DNA form, the CDR3 reads TGTGCCACCAGCGTACAGGCAGGGGGCACCGGGGAGCTGTTTTTT. Translating it yields CATSVQAGGTGELFF.

This chain joins TRBV28 and TRBJ2-1; TRBD1 aligns across 9 bases. CDR1 is MDHEN and CDR2 is SYDVKM in the germline V gene. V shed 6 bases, J shed 6 bases, and the junction held 6 bases outside the gene matches. The CDR3 is 14 amino acids. The CDR3 DNA is TGTGCCAGCAGAAGGGACAGGGTGATCAATGAGCAGTTCTTC. It yields the protein CASRRDRVINEQFF.

This clone was seen a single time. The chain uses TRBV5-4 and TRBJ1-2, with unresolved D. V was clipped by 3 bases and J by 5 bases, with 14 bases between them. Germline V gene sequence: CDR1 SGHNT, CDR2 YYREEE (reference sequence). The CDR3 length is 14 residues. This CDR3 is CASSSLGREYGYTF. CDR3 nucleotides: TGTGCCAGCAGCTCCCTGGGAAGGGAGTATGGCTACACCTTC.

The gene calls are TRBV19 and TRBJ1-5, with TRBD1 identical over 8 bases. Germline V gene data show CDR1 as LNHDA and CDR2 as SQIVND (reference sequence). The length of the CDR3 is 15 residues. V gave up 4 bases and J gave up 5 bases; unmatched junction bases: 7. This CDR3 is CASSKPDREDQPQHF. CDR3 DNA sequence: TGTGCCAGTAGTAAACCGGACAGGGAGGATCAGCCCCAGCATTTT.

This CDR3 is CASSRQGMDEKLFF. The CDR3 nucleotides read TGTGCCAGCAGCCGACAGGGGATGGATGAAAAACTGTTTTTT. This chain connects TRBV6-5 to TRBJ1-4, with 8 nucleotides matching TRBD1. Trimming took 6 bases from V and 6 from J; bases not matched to a gene: 6. The V gene's germline CDR1 is MNHEY and CDR2 SVGAGI. The CDR3 is 14 amino acids.

The chain couples TRBV28 to TRBJ1-1, with 9 bases matching TRBD1. The CDR3 is 16 amino acids. Germline loops: CDR1 MDHEN, CDR2 SYDVKM. V trimming: 7 bases; J trimming: 2 bases; junction bases outside the gene matches: 11. The CDR3 DNA sequence: TGTGCCAGCACCCTAGGGACAGGGAGTAGTAACACTGAAGCTTTCTTT. Translation: CASTLGTGSSNTEAFF.

V is TRBV2 and J is TRBJ2-2, with 10 bases fitting TRBD2. The CDR3 extends over 16 amino acids. Germline V gene sequence: CDR1 SNHLY, CDR2 FYNNEI. Germline trimming cut 5 bases from V and 2 bases from J; bases unmatched to any gene: 5. The CDR3 DNA reads as TGTGCCAGCAGTCCAGGACTAGCGGTTAACACCGGGGAGCTGTTTTTT. Translating it yields CASSPGLAVNTGELFF.